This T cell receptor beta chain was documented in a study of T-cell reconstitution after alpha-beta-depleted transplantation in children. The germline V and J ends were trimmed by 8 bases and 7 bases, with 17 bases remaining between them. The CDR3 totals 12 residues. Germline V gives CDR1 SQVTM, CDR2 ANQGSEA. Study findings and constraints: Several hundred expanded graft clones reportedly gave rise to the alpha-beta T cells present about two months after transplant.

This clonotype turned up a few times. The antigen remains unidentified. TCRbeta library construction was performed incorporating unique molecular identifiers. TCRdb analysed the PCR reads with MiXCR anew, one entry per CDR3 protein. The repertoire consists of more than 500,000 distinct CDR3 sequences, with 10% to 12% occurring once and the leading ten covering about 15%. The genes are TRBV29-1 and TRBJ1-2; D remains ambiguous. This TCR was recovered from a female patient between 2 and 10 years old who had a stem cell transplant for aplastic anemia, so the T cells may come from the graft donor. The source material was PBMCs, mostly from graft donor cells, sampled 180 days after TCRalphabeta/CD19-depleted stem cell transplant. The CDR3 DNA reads TGCAGCCTGGAGACTGCAGCGGGTGGCTACACCTTC. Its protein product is CSLETAAGGYTF.